The rows below give T cell receptor beta chains drawn from one sample of a study of blood T cell repertoires in COVID-19. TCRdb keeps only in-frame clones here, not all; method: immunoSEQ multiplex PCR. The data contain more than 200,000 clones, around 88% of them singletons. Material for sequencing was PBMCs or T cells enriched from blood (not recorded which). Source of these receptors: a woman in her thirties who had recovered from COVID-19. Both conserved end residues are part of each CDR3. The D gene is left open where the match is weak. The listing skips clone size in some rows; elsewhere it reads once, few, many or a size class.

D: NA; V: TRBV18; size: NA; J: TRBJ1-5; CDR3: CASSPDRSNQPQHF; DNA: TGTGCCAGCTCTCCCGACAGGAGCAATCAGCCCCAGCATTTT
D: TRBD2; V: TRBV5-6; size: NA; J: TRBJ2-1; CDR3: CASSRTTSGPYNEQFF; DNA: TGTGCCAGCAGCCGAACGACTAGCGGACCCTACAATGAGCAGTTCTTC
D: TRBD2; V: TRBV27; size: NA; J: TRBJ2-1; CDR3: CASSTTGGPYNEQFF; DNA: TGTGCCAGCAGTACTACGGGAGGCCCCTACAATGAGCAGTTCTTC
D: TRBD2; V: TRBV7-2; size: NA; J: TRBJ2-5; CDR3: CASSKGLAGEETQYF; DNA: TGTGCCAGCAGCAAAGGACTAGCGGGAGAAGAGACCCAGTACTTC
D: NA; V: TRBV3-1/TRBV3-2; size: NA; J: TRBJ2-1; CDR3: CASSQGRAAYNEQFF; DNA: TGTGCCAGCAGCCAAGGCAGGGCGGCATACAATGAGCAGTTCTTC
D: NA; V: TRBV19; size: NA; J: TRBJ1-6; CDR3: CASSNGAGNSPLHF; DNA: TGTGCCAGTAGTAATGGCGCAGGAAATTCACCCCTCCACTTT
D: NA; V: TRBV20-1; size: NA; J: TRBJ1-5; CDR3: CSASKRLTDQPQHF; DNA: TGCAGTGCTAGTAAGAGGTTAACGGATCAGCCCCAGCATTTT
D: TRBD1; V: TRBV30; size: NA; J: TRBJ1-1; CDR3: CAWERDRRRGAFF; DNA: TGTGCCTGGGAAAGGGACAGACGGCGGGGAGCTTTCTTT
D: TRBD1; V: TRBV9; size: NA; J: TRBJ1-2; CDR3: CASSPDRVNYGYTF; DNA: TGTGCCAGCAGCCCGGACAGGGTTAACTATGGCTACACCTTC
D: TRBD1; V: TRBV28; size: NA; J: TRBJ2-1; CDR3: CASRRQGGDNEQFF; DNA: TGTGCCAGCAGACGACAGGGGGGTGACAATGAGCAGTTCTTC
D: TRBD1; V: TRBV28; size: NA; J: TRBJ1-5; CDR3: CASSGTVNQPQHF; DNA: TGTGCCAGCTCCGGGACAGTTAATCAGCCCCAGCATTTT
D: TRBD1; V: TRBV7-2; size: NA; J: TRBJ1-2; CDR3: CASSFGTGYYGYTF; DNA: TGTGCCAGCAGCTTTGGGACAGGGTACTATGGCTACACCTTC
D: NA; V: TRBV28; size: NA; J: TRBJ1-1; CDR3: CASSQPREDTEAFF; DNA: TGTGCCAGCAGCCAACCCCGGGAGGACACTGAAGCTTTCTTT
D: NA; V: TRBV27; size: NA; J: TRBJ2-1; CDR3: CASSLAWGNEQFF; DNA: TGTGCCAGCAGCCTAGCTTGGGGTAATGAGCAGTTCTTC
D: NA; V: TRBV7-2; size: NA; J: TRBJ1-1; CDR3: CASSFNREAFF; DNA: TGTGCCAGCAGCTTCAACAGGGAAGCTTTCTTT
D: NA; V: TRBV28; size: NA; J: TRBJ2-7; CDR3: CASTPGGIRNHYEQYF; DNA: TGTGCCAGCACCCCGGGGGGCATCCGGAACCACTACGAGCAGTACTTC
D: TRBD1; V: TRBV6-5; size: NA; J: TRBJ1-5; CDR3: CASSRTGGSNQPQHF; DNA: TGTGCCAGCAGTCGGACAGGGGGGAGCAATCAGCCCCAGCATTTT
D: TRBD1; V: TRBV7-8; size: NA; J: TRBJ1-1; CDR3: CASSPGQGEAFF; DNA: TGTGCCAGCAGCCCAGGACAGGGCGAAGCTTTCTTT
D: TRBD1; V: TRBV19; size: NA; J: TRBJ1-5; CDR3: CASSIGQGAVSNQPQHF; DNA: TGTGCCAGTAGTATCGGACAGGGGGCTGTCAGCAATCAGCCCCAGCATTTT
D: NA; V: TRBV18; size: NA; J: TRBJ2-2; CDR3: CASSPPPEAETTGELFF; DNA: TGTGCCAGCTCACCCCCCCCCGAGGCGGAGACCACCGGGGAGCTGTTTTTT
D: TRBD2; V: TRBV30; size: NA; J: TRBJ2-7; CDR3: CAWSASGLREQYF; DNA: TGTGCCTGGAGCGCTAGCGGTCTCCGCGAGCAGTACTTC
D: TRBD1; V: TRBV5-4; size: NA; J: TRBJ1-1; CDR3: CASSLGDRGDTEAFF; DNA: TGTGCCAGCAGCTTGGGGGACAGGGGGGACACTGAAGCTTTCTTT
D: TRBD2; V: TRBV7-9; size: NA; J: TRBJ2-1; CDR3: CASSTGGNEQFF; DNA: TGTGCCAGCAGTACGGGAGGAAATGAGCAGTTCTTC
D: TRBD1; V: TRBV7-8; size: NA; J: TRBJ1-4; CDR3: CASSALQGARVLEKLFF; DNA: TGTGCCAGCAGCGCCCTCCAGGGGGCTAGAGTGTTGGAAAAACTGTTTTTT
D: NA; V: TRBV5-1; size: once; J: TRBJ1-6; CDR3: CASSPEVGRGYSPLHF; DNA: TGCGCCAGCAGTCCCGAAGTGGGCAGGGGTTACTCACCCCTCCACTTT
D: NA; V: TRBV21-1; size: NA; J: TRBJ1-5; CDR3: CASSKVEYRGFGPQHF; DNA: TGTGCCAGCAGCAAAGTGGAGTACAGGGGCTTCGGGCCCCAGCATTTT
D: NA; V: TRBV3-1/TRBV3-2; size: once; J: TRBJ2-7; CDR3: CASSQSAYSGYEQYF; DNA: TGTGCCAGCAGCCAATCTGCGTATAGCGGCTACGAGCAGTACTTC
D: TRBD1; V: TRBV14; size: NA; J: TRBJ1-1; CDR3: CASSQGGQVGNTEAFF; DNA: TGTGCCAGCAGCCAAGGGGGACAGGTGGGGAACACTGAAGCTTTCTTT
D: NA; V: TRBV5-6; size: NA; J: TRBJ1-2; CDR3: CASSPDRNYGYTF; DNA: TGTGCCAGCAGCCCAGACAGAAACTATGGCTACACCTTC
D: NA; V: TRBV10-3; size: NA; J: TRBJ2-2; CDR3: CAISGTPMANTGELFF; DNA: TGTGCCATCAGTGGGACTCCCATGGCGAACACCGGGGAGCTGTTTTTT
D: NA; V: TRBV28; size: few; J: TRBJ1-1; CDR3: CASSLLGGGAAFF; DNA: TGTGCCAGCAGTTTACTAGGGGGAGGGGCAGCTTTCTTT
D: TRBD1; V: TRBV28; size: NA; J: TRBJ1-3; CDR3: CASSLGTGFNSGNTIYF; DNA: TGTGCCAGCAGTTTGGGGACAGGGTTCAACTCTGGAAACACCATATATTTT
D: TRBD1; V: TRBV19; size: NA; J: TRBJ1-2; CDR3: CASSIHLGTGNNYGYTF; DNA: TGTGCCAGTAGTATCCACCTAGGGACAGGGAATAACTATGGCTACACCTTC
D: NA; V: TRBV28; size: NA; J: TRBJ1-6; CDR3: CASSLQTGPPLHF; DNA: TGTGCCAGCAGTCTCCAAACAGGGCCACCCCTCCACTTT
D: NA; V: TRBV28; size: NA; J: TRBJ1-5; CDR3: CASSSNRVVSQPQHF; DNA: TGTGCCAGCAGTTCCAACAGGGTGGTGTCTCAGCCCCAGCATTTT
D: NA; V: TRBV9; size: once; J: TRBJ1-2; CDR3: CASSGGLNYGYTF; DNA: TGTGCCAGCAGCGGGGGACTTAACTATGGCTACACCTTC
D: TRBD2; V: TRBV19; size: NA; J: TRBJ2-3; CDR3: CASSSPREGSGTDTQYF; DNA: TGTGCCAGTAGTAGTCCGCGGGAGGGTAGTGGCACAGATACGCAGTATTTT
D: TRBD1; V: TRBV6-5; size: NA; J: TRBJ2-7; CDR3: CASSYSGQGGSYEQYF; DNA: TGTGCCAGCAGTTACTCCGGACAGGGAGGCTCCTACGAGCAGTACTTC
D: TRBD1; V: TRBV19; size: NA; J: TRBJ1-2; CDR3: CASTPSAGDRASGGYTF; DNA: TGTGCCAGTACCCCCTCGGCTGGGGACAGGGCGAGCGGTGGCTACACCTTC
D: NA; V: TRBV6-4; size: once; J: TRBJ2-2; CDR3: CASSDSRLAPTGELFF; DNA: TGTGCCAGCAGTGACTCCCGGCTAGCGCCGACCGGGGAGCTGTTTTTT
D: NA; V: TRBV15; size: NA; J: TRBJ2-7; CDR3: CATSRGGGGDSYEQYF; DNA: TGTGCCACCAGCAGAGGGGGTGGCGGGGATTCCTACGAGCAGTACTTC
D: NA; V: TRBV4-2; size: NA; J: TRBJ1-2; CDR3: CASSQEEGTGYTF; DNA: TGTGCCAGCAGCCAGGAGGAGGGGACCGGCTACACCTTC
D: TRBD2; V: TRBV29-1; size: NA; J: TRBJ2-7; CDR3: CSVELASGRYEQYF; DNA: TGCAGCGTTGAACTGGCTAGCGGGAGATACGAGCAGTACTTC
D: TRBD1; V: TRBV5-1; size: NA; J: TRBJ2-2; CDR3: CASSPGQTNTGELFF; DNA: TGCGCCAGCAGCCCGGGACAGACGAACACCGGGGAGCTGTTTTTT
D: TRBD1; V: TRBV28; size: NA; J: TRBJ1-3; CDR3: CASSPTDRVTGNTIYF; DNA: TGTGCCAGCAGTCCCACAGACAGGGTAACTGGAAACACCATATATTTT
D: TRBD1; V: TRBV6-5; size: NA; J: TRBJ2-7; CDR3: CASSLAWDSSYEQYF; DNA: TGTGCCAGCAGTTTAGCTTGGGACAGCTCCTACGAGCAGTACTTC
D: TRBD1; V: TRBV19; size: once; J: TRBJ1-2; CDR3: CASSRDRSGYTF; DNA: TGTGCCAGTAGCCGGGACAGGTCGGGCTACACCTTC
D: NA; V: TRBV7-2; size: NA; J: TRBJ1-2; CDR3: CASTLYNNYGYTF; DNA: TGTGCCAGCACCCTATATAATAACTATGGCTACACCTTC
D: TRBD1; V: TRBV27; size: NA; J: TRBJ2-1; CDR3: CASSFDRGNEQFF; DNA: TGTGCCAGCAGTTTTGACAGGGGCAATGAGCAGTTCTTC
D: NA; V: TRBV5-8; size: NA; J: TRBJ1-2; CDR3: CASSGPLGVHGYTF; DNA: TGTGCCAGCAGCGGCCCTCTAGGGGTCCATGGCTACACCTTC
D: NA; V: TRBV11-2; size: NA; J: TRBJ1-5; CDR3: CASSPQGDQPQHF; DNA: TGTGCCAGCAGCCCACAGGGAGATCAGCCCCAGCATTTT
D: NA; V: TRBV5-4; size: few; J: TRBJ2-5; CDR3: CASSLGDRQETQYF; DNA: TGTGCCAGCAGCTTGGGAGACAGACAAGAGACCCAGTACTTC
D: TRBD1; V: TRBV6-5; size: NA; J: TRBJ2-5; CDR3: CASSYRGLRETQYF; DNA: TGTGCCAGCAGTTACAGGGGGCTTAGGGAGACCCAGTACTTC